This T cell receptor (beta chain) appears in the sequencing data of a study of shared clonotypes between healthy human individuals. Whole-study findings and limits: The authors sampled blood alone, and tissue repertoires likely differ.

About this clone: Its specificity is unknown.

Recent acute infections and vaccinations were absent in the healthy HIV-negative adult donors. Genomic DNA for unsorted samples was obtained from tens of millions of PBMCs. This was a deep-level run. Measured with immunoSEQ multiplex PCR; TCRdb has only the in-frame clones, and not every one. In the table there are about 470,000 clones, around 75% of which are singletons. The CDR3 loop spans 14 amino acids. Germline trimming cut 8 bases from V and 5 bases from J; bases unmatched to any gene: 3. Germline CDR1 ENHRY, CDR2 SYGVKD. The V call is TRBV10-3, the J call TRBJ2-1, with 13 bases aligning to TRBD2. Sequencing was performed on PBMCs. The sequence came from a woman in her forties in good health. Some clones in this sample may be carry-over from other donors' samples. The CDR3 sequence is CAIGGTSGDNEQFF. CDR3 bases: TGTGCCATCGGCGGGACTAGCGGGGACAATGAGCAGTTCTTC.